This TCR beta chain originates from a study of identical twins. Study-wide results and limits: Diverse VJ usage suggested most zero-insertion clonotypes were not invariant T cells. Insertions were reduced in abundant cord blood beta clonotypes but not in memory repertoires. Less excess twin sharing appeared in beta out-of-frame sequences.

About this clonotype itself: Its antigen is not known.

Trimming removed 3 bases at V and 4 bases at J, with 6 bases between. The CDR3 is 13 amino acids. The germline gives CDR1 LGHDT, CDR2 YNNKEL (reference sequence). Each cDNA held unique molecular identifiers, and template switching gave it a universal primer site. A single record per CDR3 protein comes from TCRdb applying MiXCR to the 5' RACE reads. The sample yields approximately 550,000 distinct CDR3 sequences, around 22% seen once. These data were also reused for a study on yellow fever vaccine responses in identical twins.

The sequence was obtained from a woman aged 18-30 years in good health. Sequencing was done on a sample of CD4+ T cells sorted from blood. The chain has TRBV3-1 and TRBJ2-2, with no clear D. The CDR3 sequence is CASSQTPTGELFF. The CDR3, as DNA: TGTGCCAGCAGCCAGACACCCACCGGGGAGCTGTTTTTT. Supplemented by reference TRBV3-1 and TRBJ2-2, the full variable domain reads DTAVSQTPKYLVTQMGNDKSIKCEQNLGHDTMYWYKQDSKKFLKIMFSYNNKELIINETVPNRFSPKSPDKAHLNLHINSLELGDSAVYFCASSQTPTGELFFGEGSRLTVL.